This T cell receptor (beta chain) originates from a study of a mutant IDH1 vaccine in newly diagnosed glioma. At the level of the study: Vaccines began 4-6 weeks after radiotherapy alone, or with temozolomide cycles. Patients under treatment included around 60% males and 37.5% females and had a mean age of approximately 40 years. Week 35 held visit V12, while week 47 held visit V13.

Using immunoSEQ multiplex PCR, the repertoire was profiled, and TCRdb retains in-frame clones only, with some absent. The sample lists around 70,000 clones; 85% to 90% were seen once. About this clone itself: What it binds is unknown.

The germline gives CDR1 SGHNT, CDR2 YYREEE (reference sequence). Trimming removed 0 bases from V and 0 bases from J, with 7 bases in between. The CDR3 is 14 amino acids. Time point specified: week 35, safety follow-up. In the vaccine, a single dose held 300 ug of the mutant IDH1 20-mer peptide, along with topical imiquimod. The sequence came from a man under 40 with glioma. Material: PBMCs, obtained from a glioma patient whose treatment included an IDH1 peptide vaccine. V and J are TRBV5-4 and TRBJ2-7, with no clear D. CDR3 nucleotides: TGTGCCAGCAGCTTGGGAGCAGACTCCTACGAGCAGTACTTC. This encodes CASSLGADSYEQYF. The entire variable domain, with the rest obtained from reference TRBV5-4 and TRBJ2-7, is as follows: ETGVTQSPTHLIKTRGQQVTLRCSSQSGHNTVSWYQQALGQGPQFIFQYYREEENGRGNFPPRFSGLQFPNYSSELNVNALELDDSALYLCASSLGADSYEQYFGPGTRLTVT.